Included here is one T cell receptor (beta chain) sequence, with context. Its antigen is undetermined. The primer mix had 60 Vbeta and 13 Jbeta primers. Some clones are missing from TCRdb's copy, which holds only in-frame ones; the method was immunoSEQ multiplex PCR. This table lists 150,000 to 200,000 clones. The data stem from a study of cytomegalovirus exposure and HLA in healthy donors. Whole-study results and caveats: Previously analyzed data showed that most TCR beta V segments were productive at a frequency of about 87% or about 30%. The study found most TCR sequences rare, yet found some public TCRs in many donors.

The germline CDR1 and CDR2 sequences are SGHRS and YFSETQ. This CDR3 contains 12 residues. The J segment lost 5 bases and the V segment lost 6 bases, leaving 2 bases of the junction unmatched. Sequences were obtained from PBMCs. This chain connects TRBV5-1 to TRBJ2-7, with 10 bases identical to TRBD1. The clonotype was recovered from a man aged 25 to 40 in good health and CMV-seronegative. This CDR3 is CASTDRGDEQYF. In DNA form, the CDR3 reads TGCGCCAGCACGGACAGGGGGGACGAGCAGTACTTC.